The 27 T cell receptor beta chains below all came from one sample that was sequenced in a study of graft-versus-host responses after intestinal transplantation. Clones were read by immunoSEQ multiplex PCR, and TCRdb kept only the in-frame ones, dropping some. Of tens of thousands of clones detected, 91% appear once; the ten largest clones hold approximately 2.2%. The starting material was PBMCs, obtained 300 to 320 days after intestinal transplant. The source of these receptors is a human patient who received an intestinal transplant, so some T cells may come from the graft donor.

The genes are TRBV10-2 and TRBJ1-4; D is unclear. V was shortened by 2 bases and J by 13 bases, with 8 bases between the two germline ends. The germline gives CDR1 WSHSY, CDR2 SAAADI. The CDR3 totals 11 residues. DNA for the CDR3: TGCGCCAGCAGTGAGGGGATCGGACTGTTTTTT. Translating gives CASSEGIGLFF.

V gene TRBV11-2 combines with J gene TRBJ2-1; D is undetermined. The CDR3 contains 12 residues. The V gene's germline CDR1 is SGHAT and CDR2 FQNNGV. V was clipped by 4 bases and J by 6 bases, with 7 bases between them. The CDR3 is CASSSTRNEQFF. CDR3 coding DNA: TGTGCCAGCAGCTCGACGCGCAATGAGCAGTTCTTC.

The chain couples TRBV15 to TRBJ2-1, with D hard to call. Germline loops: CDR1 LNHNV, CDR2 YYDKDF (reference sequence). The CDR3 contains 16 residues. V was shortened by 0 bases and J by 0 bases, with 9 bases between the two germline ends. CDR3 amino acids: CATSREPTSSYNEQFF. The CDR3 region has the DNA TGTGCCACCAGCAGAGAGCCTACGAGCTCCTACAATGAGCAGTTCTTC.

The J gene is TRBJ2-7, the V gene TRBV13; D unclear. The CDR3 contains 15 residues. The V end lost 2 bases, the J end lost 0 bases, and 11 bases lay between the germline ends. Germline CDR1 PRHDT, CDR2 FYEKMQ (reference sequence). Here the CDR3 DNA reads TGTGCCAGCAGCTTATTCCGGTCGCTCTCCTACGAGCAGTACTTC. Its protein product is CASSLFRSLSYEQYF.

The rearrangement joins TRBV18 to TRBJ2-7; possibly TRBD2 for D (6 bases). Trimming removed 3 bases from V and 0 bases from J, with 9 bases in between. Germline assignment: CDR1 KGHSH and CDR2 LQKENI. This CDR3 is 14 amino acids long. The CDR3 bases are TGTGCCAGCTCACCGGGACTGGACTCCTACGAGCAGTACTTC. Protein: CASSPGLDSYEQYF.

The chain uses TRBV5-5 and TRBJ1-1; D not certain. Germline lookup yields CDR1 SGHKS and CDR2 YYEKEE (reference sequence). The CDR3 runs to 13 residues. V lost 4 bases to trimming and J lost 4 bases, with 11 bases between them. The DNA of the CDR3 is TGTGCCAGCAGCCTGGACCTACCCACTGAAGCTTTCTTT. It codes for CASSLDLPTEAFF.

The genes are TRBV19 and TRBJ1-4; 7 nucleotides line up with TRBD1. Germline V gives CDR1 LNHDA, CDR2 SQIVND (reference sequence). CDR3 length: 14 residues. With 6 bases clipped from V and 3 bases from J, the junction kept 4 bases outside the gene matches. The CDR3 spells CASRPTGPNEKLFF. The CDR3 bases are TGTGCCAGTAGACCGACAGGGCCTAATGAAAAACTGTTTTTT.

The V call is TRBV28, the J call TRBJ1-3; D is perhaps TRBD1 (5 bases). The CDR3 extends over 14 amino acids. With 3 bases removed from V and 3 bases from J, the gap between germline ends came to 9 bases. The germline V gene encodes CDR1 MDHEN and CDR2 SYDVKM. The CDR3 coding sequence is TGTGCCAGCAGTTTCGGGGGTGTTGGAAACACCATATATTTT. It translates to CASSFGGVGNTIYF.

The sample holds one count of this clone. The chain uses TRBV29-1 and TRBJ2-5; TRBD2 matches at 7 bases. This CDR3 comprises 12 residues. J was trimmed by 4 bases and V by 6 bases; bases with no gene match: 5. Per the germline V gene, CDR1 is SQVTM and CDR2 is ANQGSEA. The CDR3 spells CSVGRAGETQYF. The CDR3 DNA is TGCAGCGTGGGGAGGGCCGGAGAGACCCAGTACTTC. Based on the CDR3 plus reference TRBV29-1 and TRBJ2-5, the full variable domain is SAVISQKPSRDICQRGTSLTIQCQVDSQVTMMFWYRQQPGQSLTLIATANQGSEATYESGFVIDKFPISRPNLTFSTLTVSNMSPEDSSIYLCSVGRAGETQYFGPGTRLLVL.

The gene calls are TRBV4-1 and TRBJ2-3; D possibly corresponds to TRBD2 (5 bases). CDR3 length: 16 amino acids. Trimming removed 0 bases from V and 1 base from J, with 11 bases in between. Germline-derived CDR1 and CDR2 are MGHRA and YSYEKL. Here the CDR3 reads CASSQEGGSGTDTQYF. The CDR3 DNA is TGCGCCAGCAGCCAAGAAGGCGGTAGCGGCACAGATACGCAGTATTTT.

J is TRBJ1-2 and V is TRBV4-1; D is unclear. Looked up from germline, CDR1 is MGHRA and CDR2 is YSYEKL. Trimming pared 2 bases from V and 2 bases from J, leaving 12 bases between. This CDR3 is 15 amino acids long. The CDR3, as DNA: TGCGCCAGCAGCCAACAGGCGAGCGAGAACTATGGCTACACCTTC. Translating it yields CASSQQASENYGYTF.

This chain uses TRBV7-3 with TRBJ2-2; D remains unclear. The ends were cut back, 2 bases at V and 1 base at J, with 14 bases in the middle. CDR3 size: 17 residues. Germline V gives CDR1 SGHTA, CDR2 FQGTGA. This chain's CDR3 is CASSLRAGDLNTGELFF. The CDR3 DNA sequence: TGTGCCAGCAGCTTACGGGCAGGCGACTTGAACACCGGGGAGCTGTTTTTT.

The V and J genes are TRBV2 and TRBJ2-1; maybe TRBD2 (6 bases). This CDR3 spans 11 amino acids. V was clipped by 4 bases and J by 9 bases, with 7 bases between them. Looked up from germline, CDR1 is SNHLY and CDR2 is FYNNEI. This CDR3 is CASSVTSEQFF. DNA for the CDR3: TGTGCCAGCAGTGTGACTAGTGAGCAGTTCTTC.

The V and J genes are TRBV10-3 and TRBJ2-7; TRBD1 agrees at 11 bases. CDR1 is ENHRY and CDR2 is SYGVKD in the germline V gene. With V trimmed by 10 bases and J by 3 bases, 2 bases remained unmatched. This CDR3 region has 12 residues. The CDR3, as DNA: TGTGCCACCGGGACAGGGGGCTACGAGCAGTACTTC. Encoded protein: CATGTGGYEQYF.

This chain connects TRBV6-6 to TRBJ1-3; tentatively, D is TRBD1 (5 bases). The germline gives CDR1 MNHNY, CDR2 SVGAGI (reference sequence). Trimming removed 0 bases from V and 2 bases from J, with 8 bases in between. This CDR3 contains 15 residues. This CDR3 reads CASSYSGEAGNTIYF. The CDR3 nucleotides are TGTGCCAGCAGTTACTCGGGGGAGGCTGGAAACACCATATATTTT.

This chain connects TRBV7-2 to TRBJ2-4; D might be TRBD1 or TRBD2, each matching 6 bases. This CDR3 contains 16 residues. Germline CDR1 reads SGHTA; CDR2 reads FQGNSA. Trimming took off 1 base at V and 0 bases at J, with 10 bases between the two ends. CDR3 sequence: CASSLEGGLAKNIQYF. The CDR3 DNA follows: TGTGCCAGCAGCTTAGAAGGGGGGTTAGCCAAAAACATTCAGTACTTC.

DNA for the CDR3: TGCGCCAGCAGCGTAACACTATCCTACGAGCAGTACTTC. This gives the protein CASSVTLSYEQYF. The chain carries TRBV5-1 and TRBJ2-7, with unresolved D. Trimming left V 4 bases short and J 1 base short, with 9 bases between. The CDR3 spans 13 residues. The germline CDR1 and CDR2 sequences are SGHRS and YFSETQ.

The chain links TRBV6-5 to TRBJ2-7, with D possibly matching TRBD2 (6 bases). The ends were cut back, 10 bases at V and 3 bases at J, with 13 bases in the middle. This CDR3 region has 12 residues. Germline CDR1 reads MNHEY; CDR2 reads SVGAGI. CDR3 bases: TGTGCCACCCACGGGGGTCTCTACGAGCAGTACTTC. It translates to CATHGGLYEQYF.

The chain has TRBV6-5 and TRBJ2-1; 9 nucleotides agree with TRBD1. CDR1 and CDR2 from the germline V gene are MNHEY and SVGAGI. The CDR3 has 16 residues. With V trimmed by 2 bases and J by 7 bases, 9 bases remained unmatched. Here the CDR3 reads CASSYAGTGRVNEQFF. CDR3 coding DNA: TGTGCCAGCAGTTACGCCGGGACAGGGCGGGTAAATGAGCAGTTCTTC.

The chain couples TRBV2 to TRBJ1-4, with 10 positions matching TRBD1. Germline V gene lookup returns CDR1 SNHLY and CDR2 FYNNEI. The length of the CDR3 is 16 residues. V dropped 5 bases and J dropped 8; count of bases not matched to a gene: 11. CDR3 nucleotides: TGTGCCAGCAGTTTTTCCCGACAGGGGGCACGGGAAAAACTGTTTTTT. Amino acids: CASSFSRQGAREKLFF.

This chain links TRBV29-1 with TRBJ2-3; 7 bases fit TRBD1. This CDR3 region has 14 residues. Germline V gene lookup returns CDR1 SQVTM and CDR2 ANQGSEA. The V gene end was trimmed by 7 bases and the J gene end by 4 bases; junction bases not matched to a gene: 11. This CDR3 is CSAVGGAGPDTQYF. The CDR3 coding sequence is TGCAGCGCCGTAGGGGGCGCCGGGCCAGATACGCAGTATTTT.

This clone has just one count. The gene calls are TRBV27 and TRBJ1-5; D unresolved. V lost 6 bases to trimming and J lost 6 bases, with 12 bases between them. The CDR3 totals 13 residues. The germline V gene encodes CDR1 MNHEY and CDR2 SMNVEV (reference sequence). CDR3 DNA: TGTGCCAGCAGAAAGGGCTCCAGTCAGCCCCAGCATTTT. Translated, it gives CASRKGSSQPQHF.

The chain has TRBV2 and TRBJ2-3; 7 bases line up with TRBD1. The germline gives CDR1 SNHLY, CDR2 FYNNEI. The J segment lost 4 bases and the V segment lost 0 bases, leaving 22 bases of the junction unmatched. This CDR3 is 21 amino acids long. CDR3 in amino acids: CASSEALRSLLPTGYADTQYF. DNA of the CDR3: TGTGCCAGCAGTGAAGCGCTTCGGAGTCTTTTGCCGACAGGGTACGCAGATACGCAGTATTTT.

The chain uses TRBV5-1 and TRBJ2-7; TRBD1 is a possible D gene (6 bases). V shed 8 bases and J shed 1 base, with 13 bases lying between them. Germline lookup yields CDR1 SGHRS and CDR2 YFSETQ. The CDR3 spans 13 residues. The CDR3 loop is CASTQGYSYEQYF. For the CDR3, the DNA is TGCGCCAGTACACAGGGATATTCCTACGAGCAGTACTTC.

This sequence joins TRBV11-3 and TRBJ2-7; 9 bases fit TRBD1. Germline V gives CDR1 SGHNT, CDR2 YENEEA. This CDR3 contains 17 residues. V was clipped by 5 bases and J by 5 bases; unmatched bases: 16. CDR3 bases: TGTGCCAGCAGCCCCGGGACCTGGACAGGGGTAGAACACGAGCAGTACTTC. Residues: CASSPGTWTGVEHEQYF.

Of note for this clone: At one end the junction does not follow the germline gene, possibly because of a read error. J is TRBJ2-7 and V is TRBV6-1; D possibly matches TRBD1 or TRBD2 (5 bases each). This CDR3 comprises 13 residues. The germline CDR1 and CDR2 sequences are MNHNS and SASEGT. The CDR3 region is CVSSPTGPGEQYF. The CDR3 DNA reads TGTGTCAGCAGTCCGACGGGGCCGGGAGAGCAGTACTTC.

CDR3 sequence (DNA): TGCGCCAGCACACCCCTTGGGAGCGGGGGACGGTACGAGCAGTACTTC. Protein: CASTPLGSGGRYEQYF. This sequence joins TRBV5-1 and TRBJ2-7; 8 bases line up with TRBD2. Germline assignment: CDR1 SGHRS and CDR2 YFSETQ. Losses at the gene ends were 6 bases for V and 4 bases for J; bases not matched to a gene: 15. This CDR3 has 16 amino acids.